Presented here are 32 T cell receptor beta chains from one specimen sequenced in a study of cytomegalovirus exposure and HLA in healthy donors. The PCR had 60 Vbeta and 13 Jbeta primers. Sequencing used immunoSEQ multiplex PCR; TCRdb keeps in-frame clones, though not all of them. The sample holds some 130,000 clones, around 80% seen once. The sequencing input was PBMCs. The receptors here all came from a female donor in good health and CMV-seronegative.

The V gene is TRBV4-2, the J gene TRBJ1-1; a weak D match, TRBD1 (6 bases). V was clipped by 4 bases and J by 1 base, with 13 bases between them. The CDR3 is 15 amino acids. Germline values: CDR1 LGHNA, CDR2 YNFKEQ. CDR3 amino acids: CASSLAAQGNTEAFF. CDR3 DNA sequence: TGTGCCAGCAGCCTCGCCGCACAGGGGAACACTGAAGCTTTCTTT.

V and J are TRBV7-9 and TRBJ2-5, with D possibly being TRBD2 (5 bases). There are 14 residues in the CDR3. With 2 bases removed from V and 3 bases from J, the gap between germline ends came to 10 bases. Germline lookup yields CDR1 SEHNR and CDR2 FQNEAQ (reference sequence). This CDR3 is CASSLQSGEETQYF. CDR3 coding DNA: TGTGCCAGCAGCTTACAGTCCGGGGAAGAGACCCAGTACTTC.

The gene calls are TRBV12-2 and TRBJ2-7; TRBD1 was called by the table and not checked on the DNA. TRBV12-2 counts as a pseudogene. CDR3 size: 17 residues. The CDR3 sequence: CASRLVGRDRNTYEQYF. CDR3 nucleotides: TGTGCAAGTCGCTTAGTCGGTCGGGACAGGAACACCTACGAGCAGTACTTC.

The sample holds a few counts of this clone. This chain connects TRBV4-3 to TRBJ2-7; 7 nucleotides line up with TRBD1. The CDR3 has 16 residues. Germline V gene sequence: CDR1 LGHNA, CDR2 YSLEER. J was trimmed by 0 bases and V by 5 bases; bases with no gene match: 10. The CDR3 here is CASSFGTADNSYEQYF. The CDR3 DNA reads TGCGCCAGCAGCTTTGGGACAGCGGATAACTCCTACGAGCAGTACTTC.

The rearrangement uses TRBV7-8 and TRBJ1-5; 7 bases are a match to TRBD1. This CDR3 is 16 amino acids long. V was pared by 5 bases and J by 6 bases, with 13 bases of the junction left unmatched. CDR1 is SGHVS, CDR2 FQNEAQ, per germline. For the CDR3, the DNA is TGTGCCAGCAGCCCGGTCAGAACAGGGGCTGGTCAGCCCCAGCATTTT. Translation: CASSPVRTGAGQPQHF.

This clone was picked up one time. As DNA, the CDR3 is TGTGCCAGCAGTTCCTTAGGACAGGGCGGTCAGGAGACCCAGTACTTC. This encodes CASSSLGQGGQETQYF. The rearrangement joins TRBV28 to TRBJ2-5, with 8 bases matching TRBD1. CDR1 and CDR2 from the germline V gene are MDHEN and SYDVKM. V dropped 4 bases and J dropped 5; count of bases not matched to a gene: 12. The CDR3 is 16 residues long.

V is TRBV7-7 and J is TRBJ2-5, with a weak D call TRBD2 (5 bases). This CDR3 has 15 amino acids. Germline values: CDR1 SSHAT, CDR2 FNYEAQ (reference sequence). V shed 0 bases and J shed 7 bases, with 15 bases lying between them. The CDR3 DNA reads as TGTGCCAGCAGCTTAGCGGGAGATGCTCTAGGGACCCAGTACTTC. This encodes CASSLAGDALGTQYF.

The V call is TRBV28, the J call TRBJ1-1; 7 bases fit TRBD1. The CDR3 runs to 14 residues. The trim removed 5 bases at V and 5 bases at J, leaving 8 bases unmatched. Germline CDR1 is MDHEN and CDR2 is SYDVKM. CDR3 residues: CASSLRTGWTEAFF. CDR3 in DNA: TGTGCCAGCAGTCTCAGGACAGGTTGGACTGAAGCTTTCTTT.

The genes are TRBV7-7 and TRBJ2-1, with 10 bases aligning to TRBD2. Germline-derived CDR1 and CDR2 are SSHAT and FNYEAQ (reference sequence). J lost 4 bases, V lost 5 bases, and 8 bases had no gene match. This CDR3 is built from 16 residues. Written as DNA, the CDR3 is TGTGCCAGCAGCACAACCCGGACTAGCGGTTACAATGAGCAGTTCTTC. It encodes CASSTTRTSGYNEQFF.

This chain joins TRBV30 and TRBJ2-7; no clear D. V lost 0 bases and J lost 1, with 7 bases in between. The germline V gene has CDR1 GTSNPN and CDR2 SVGIG (reference sequence). The CDR3 has 13 amino acids. CDR3 protein: CAWSVLTSYEQYF. CDR3 DNA: TGTGCCTGGAGTGTCTTGACATCCTACGAGCAGTACTTC.

The chain links TRBV29-1 to TRBJ2-1; a weak D match, TRBD1 (5 bases). V gave up 0 bases and J gave up 3 bases, with 15 bases separating them. CDR3 length: 16 amino acids. CDR1 and CDR2 from the germline V gene are SQVTM and ANQGSEA. The DNA of the CDR3 is TGCAGCGTTGAAGATCATACGGCCAGGGTCTACAATGAGCAGTTCTTC. Translation gives CSVEDHTARVYNEQFF.

V and J are TRBV18 and TRBJ2-3; possible D gene TRBD2, 6 bases. This CDR3 region has 19 residues. V was pared by 0 bases and J by 0 bases, with 19 bases between. CDR1 KGHSH and CDR2 LQKENI come from the germline V gene. CDR3 coding DNA: TGTGCCAGCTCACCACCTCCCCGGGAGCGGAAACCTAGCACAGATACGCAGTATTTT. Its translation: CASSPPPRERKPSTDTQYF.

The V gene is TRBV29-1, the J gene TRBJ2-7; perhaps TRBD2 as D (6 bases). The J call may be in error: the DNA end matches TRBJ2-1 better. Germline values: CDR1 SQVTM, CDR2 ANQGSEA. The CDR3 runs to 13 residues. DNA for the CDR3: TGCAGCGTTGACCCACCTAGCGACGATGAGCAGTTCTTC. It is translated as CSVDPPSDDEQFF.

J is TRBJ2-5 and V is TRBV29-1; 7 bases are shared with TRBD1. The CDR3 loop spans 12 amino acids. The V gene's germline CDR1 is SQVTM and CDR2 ANQGSEA. V lost 5 bases and J lost 5; bases outside the gene matches: 5. CDR3 nucleotides: TGCAGCGTTCGGACAGGAGCGGAGACCCAGTACTTC. This encodes CSVRTGAETQYF.

The gene calls are TRBV7-2 and TRBJ1-1; TRBD1 agrees at 7 bases. V trimming: 4 bases; J trimming: 5 bases; junction bases outside the gene matches: 10. Looked up from germline, CDR1 is SGHTA and CDR2 is FQGNSA. The CDR3 runs 15 residues. CDR3 amino acids: CASSCCRGLNTEAFF. CDR3 coding DNA: TGTGCCAGCAGCTGTTGCAGGGGGTTAAATACTGAAGCTTTCTTT.

The J gene is TRBJ1-5, the V gene TRBV7-9; 8 positions agree with TRBD1. Trimming took 3 bases from V and 5 from J; bases not matched to a gene: 3. This CDR3 is built from 14 residues. CDR1 SEHNR and CDR2 FQNEAQ come from the germline V gene (reference sequence). CDR3 coding DNA: TGTGCCAGCAGCTTCGGACAGGGCGATCAGCCCCAGCATTTT. It is translated as CASSFGQGDQPQHF.

V usage is TRBV6-4 and J usage is TRBJ2-3, with D uncertain. The germline V gene has CDR1 MRHNA and CDR2 SNTAGT. The CDR3 extends over 15 amino acids. V lost 5 bases and J lost 0, with 12 bases in between. The CDR3 DNA is TGTGCCAGCAGTCAGGCCGGTGGAAGCACAGATACGCAGTATTTT. Amino acids: CASSQAGGSTDTQYF.

The J gene is TRBJ2-2, the V gene TRBV27; D is uncertain. V was pared by 11 bases and J by 7 bases, with 14 bases between. The CDR3 totals 12 residues. Looked up from germline, CDR1 is MNHEY and CDR2 is SMNVEV (reference sequence). The CDR3 loop reads CAHESDGGELFF. CDR3 sequence (DNA): TGTGCCCACGAAAGCGATGGCGGGGAGCTGTTTTTT.

The genes are TRBV4-3 and TRBJ2-5; 8 bases map to TRBD2. The CDR3 spans 18 residues. J was trimmed by 0 bases and V by 1 base; bases with no gene match: 10. Looked up from germline, CDR1 is LGHNA and CDR2 is YSLEER. CDR3 DNA sequence: TGCGCCAGCAGCCAAGGTACTAGCGGAAGCCAGTACCAAGAGACCCAGTACTTC. Translated, it gives CASSQGTSGSQYQETQYF.

J is TRBJ2-7 and V is TRBV19, with D possibly TRBD2 on 5 matching bases. The CDR3 runs to 14 residues. The V gene's germline CDR1 is LNHDA and CDR2 SQIVND (reference sequence). V lost 4 bases, J lost 3 bases, and 13 bases lay in between. Written as DNA, the CDR3 is TGTGCCAGTAGTAAGGTGGGAGAGAACTACGAGCAGTACTTC. This codes for CASSKVGENYEQYF. The variable domain in full, with the rest retrieved from reference TRBV19 and TRBJ2-7, is DGGITQSPKYLFRKEGQNVTLSCEQNLNHDAMYWYRQDPGQGLRLIYYSQIVNDFQKGDIAEGYSVSREKKESFPLTVTSAQKNPTAFYLCASSKVGENYEQYFGPGTRLTVT.

V and J are TRBV19 and TRBJ1-5; D is unclear. The CDR3 sequence is 19 residues long. Germline V CDR1 and CDR2: LNHDA, SQIVND (reference sequence). The V and J ends lost 6 bases and 0 bases respectively, with 24 bases between them. CDR3 protein: CASRLRSGGLLYSNQPQHF. DNA of the CDR3: TGTGCCAGTAGACTAAGGTCGGGAGGGTTGCTTTATAGCAATCAGCCCCAGCATTTT.

This chain connects TRBV5-4 to TRBJ2-5, with 7 bases that match TRBD2. Germline V gene sequence: CDR1 SGHNT, CDR2 YYREEE (reference sequence). CDR3 length: 16 residues. V shed 6 bases, J shed 1 base, and the junction held 12 bases outside the gene matches. The CDR3 spells CASTLGGGVFQETQYF. The CDR3 DNA follows: TGTGCCAGCACCCTTGGTGGGGGGGTTTTCCAAGAGACCCAGTACTTC. The full variable domain, its missing parts supplied by reference TRBV5-4 and TRBJ2-5, is ETGVTQSPTHLIKTRGQQVTLRCSSQSGHNTVSWYQQALGQGPQFIFQYYREEENGRGNFPPRFSGLQFPNYSSELNVNALELDDSALYLCASTLGGGVFQETQYFGPGTRLLVL.

Remarks on this clone: Germline is not matched at one junction end, which may reflect a read error. The V gene is TRBV7-7, the J gene TRBJ2-2; D may be TRBD2 (6 bases). Per the germline V gene, CDR1 is SSHAT and CDR2 is FNYEAQ (reference sequence). The CDR3 spans 17 residues. CDR3 loop: CASSFGLGLPGDEELFF. CDR3 coding DNA: TGTGCTAGCAGCTTTGGCTTGGGACTCCCGGGAGACGAGGAGCTGTTTTTT. The complete variable domain, with remaining parts taken from reference TRBV7-7 and TRBJ2-2, reads GAGVSQSPRYKVTKRGQDVTLRCDPISSHATLYWYQQALGQGPEFLTYFNYEAQPDKSGLPSDRFSAERPEGSISTLTIQRTEQRDSAMYRCASSFGLGLPGDEELFFGEGSRLTVL.

V gene TRBV30 combines with J gene TRBJ1-2; possibly TRBD1 for D (6 bases). Trimming cost V 2 bases and J 4 bases, with 14 bases left between them. CDR1 and CDR2 (germline): GTSNPN, SVGIG (reference sequence). This CDR3 has 14 residues. The CDR3 protein is CAWSIKGVGYGYTF. CDR3 DNA: TGTGCCTGGAGTATCAAGGGGGTGGGCTATGGCTACACCTTC.

This clone showed up just a few times. V gene TRBV5-6 combines with J gene TRBJ2-7, with 9 bases that match TRBD1. Germline V gives CDR1 SGHDT, CDR2 YYEEEE. This CDR3 spans 15 amino acids. V shed 4 bases and J 3 bases; nucleotides not matched to a gene: 8. The CDR3 region has the DNA TGTGCCAGCAGCAGGGACAGGGTGTTAAGCTACGAGCAGTACTTC. Protein sequence: CASSRDRVLSYEQYF. Filled out from reference TRBV5-6 and TRBJ2-7, the complete variable domain reads DAGVTQSPTHLIKTRGQQVTLRCSPKSGHDTVSWYQQALGQGPQFIFQYYEEEERQRGNFPDRFSGHQFPNYSSELNVNALLLGDSALYLCASSRDRVLSYEQYFGPGTRLTVT.

J is TRBJ1-2 and V is TRBV5-5; 8 bases are shared with TRBD1. CDR1 and CDR2 from the germline V gene are SGHKS and YYEKEE (reference sequence). Losses at the gene ends were 2 bases for V and 2 bases for J; bases not matched to a gene: 8. CDR3 size: 16 residues. Here the CDR3 reads CASSFAGTGANYGYTF. CDR3 sequence (DNA): TGTGCCAGCAGCTTCGCCGGGACAGGCGCGAACTATGGCTACACCTTC. Variable domain in full (rest from reference TRBV5-5 and TRBJ1-2): DAGVTQSPTHLIKTRGQQVTLRCSPISGHKSVSWYQQVLGQGPQFIFQYYEKEERGRGNFPDRFSARQFPNYSSELNVNALLLGDSALYLCASSFAGTGANYGYTFGSGTRLTVV.

The chain employs TRBV19 and TRBJ1-5, with 10 bases fitting TRBD1. CDR3 size: 15 residues. The germline V gene encodes CDR1 LNHDA and CDR2 SQIVND (reference sequence). Losses at the gene ends were 5 bases for V and 5 bases for J; bases not matched to a gene: 6. The CDR3, as DNA: TGTGCCAGTAGTTCGAGGACAGGGGGATATCAGCCCCAGCATTTT. Translating gives CASSSRTGGYQPQHF.

The chain couples TRBV7-2 to TRBJ1-2; tentatively, D is TRBD1 (6 bases). Germline CDR1 SGHTA, CDR2 FQGNSA. The CDR3 is made up of 15 amino acids. Trimming removed 5 bases at V and 7 bases at J, with 20 bases between. The CDR3 DNA sequence: TGTGCCAGCAGCCTAGATCCCGCCGGGGGGCCTGGCTACACCTTC. Translation: CASSLDPAGGPGYTF.

J is TRBJ2-1 and V is TRBV19; TRBD2 matches at 8 bases. The CDR3 is 15 amino acids. Germline trimming cut 6 bases from V and 3 bases from J; bases unmatched to any gene: 7. CDR1 is LNHDA, CDR2 SQIVND, per germline (reference sequence). The DNA for the CDR3 is TGTGCCAGTAGGGCCAAGCTAGCGGGCTACAATGAGCAGTTCTTC. Translating it yields CASRAKLAGYNEQFF.

The chain couples TRBV25-1 to TRBJ1-2, with no clear D. Trimming pared 7 bases from V and 4 bases from J, leaving 13 bases between. The CDR3 is 13 residues long. Germline CDR1 MGHDK, CDR2 SYGVNS. The CDR3 sequence: CASTRTGGYGYTF. In DNA form, the CDR3 reads TGTGCCAGCACTAGGACTGGAGGCTATGGCTACACCTTC.

The chain recombines TRBV6-6 with TRBJ1-4; possible D gene TRBD1, 5 bases. The CDR3 is 15 residues long. Looked up from germline, CDR1 is MNHNY and CDR2 is SVGAGI (reference sequence). The ends were cut back, 2 bases at V and 4 bases at J, with 11 bases in the middle. In DNA form, the CDR3 reads TGTGCCAGCAGTTACCCATCAGGGCTTAATGAAAAACTGTTTTTT. It codes for CASSYPSGLNEKLFF.

The CDR3 DNA reads as TGCAGCGTTGGACACCAGAACACTGAAGCTTTCTTT. Translation gives CSVGHQNTEAFF. This chain joins TRBV29-1 and TRBJ1-1; D is unclear. There are 12 residues in the CDR3. CDR1 and CDR2 from the germline V gene are SQVTM and ANQGSEA. V lost 4 bases and J lost 1, with 7 bases in between.